The clone carrying this T cell receptor (beta chain) was recorded a few times. The data stem from a study of blood T cell repertoires in COVID-19. Study background: T cells, B-cell-depleted T cells, or PBMCs supplied cDNA or gDNA.

Between the trimmed V and J ends, which lost 1 base and 5 bases, there was a span of 6 bases. The CDR3 length is 13 residues. The protocol was immunoSEQ multiplex PCR, while the TCRdb copy is restricted to in-frame clones and leaves out a portion. The sample lists more than 200,000 clones, around nine tenths seen once, with less than 4% in the top ten. The source material was PBMCs or T cells enriched from blood (not recorded which). V usage is TRBV12-3 or TRBV12-4 and J usage is TRBJ2-1; no reliable D call. The sequence came from a woman in her twenties or thirties with acute COVID-19. CDR3 loop: CASSLVPNNEQFF. CDR3 in DNA: TGTGCCAGCAGTTTAGTCCCCAACAATGAGCAGTTCTTC.